This T cell receptor (beta chain) originates from a study of neoadjuvant anti-PD-1 for oral cavity cancer. As for this clone: Antigen specificity is unknown.

Blood libraries mostly used about 500 ng genomic DNA, six replicates each. Sequencing used immunoSEQ multiplex PCR; TCRdb keeps in-frame clones, though not all of them. Here the sample spans around 30,000 clones, more than 75% being singletons. V lost 5 bases and J lost 3; bases outside the gene matches: 8. Per the germline V gene, CDR1 is SGHAT and CDR2 is FQNNGV. The CDR3 is 16 amino acids. Study-level findings and limits: Higher pretreatment blood Treg/Th17 ratios correlated with higher pretreatment blood and lower post-treatment tumor TCRbeta clonality.

The sequencing used PBMCs, collected before nivolumab (anti-PD-1) treatment. The chain uses TRBV11-2 and TRBJ2-2, with 8 bases aligning to TRBD1. The TCR originated in a person aged 35-79 years with oral cavity squamous cell carcinoma. CDR3 DNA sequence: TGTGCCAGCAGCCCCAGGACAGGGTTTGACACCGGGGAGCTGTTTTTT. As protein: CASSPRTGFDTGELFF.